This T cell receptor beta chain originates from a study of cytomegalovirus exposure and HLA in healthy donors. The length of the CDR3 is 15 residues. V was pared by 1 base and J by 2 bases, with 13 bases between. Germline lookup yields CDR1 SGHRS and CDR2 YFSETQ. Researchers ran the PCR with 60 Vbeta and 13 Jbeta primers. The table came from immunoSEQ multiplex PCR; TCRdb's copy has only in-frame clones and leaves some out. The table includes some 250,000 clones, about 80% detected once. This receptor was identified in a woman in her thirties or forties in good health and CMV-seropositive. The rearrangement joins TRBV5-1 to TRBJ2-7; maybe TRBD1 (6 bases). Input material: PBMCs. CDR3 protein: CASSLLQGRTYEQYF. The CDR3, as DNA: TGCGCCAGCAGCTTGCTCCAGGGGAGAACCTACGAGCAGTACTTC.